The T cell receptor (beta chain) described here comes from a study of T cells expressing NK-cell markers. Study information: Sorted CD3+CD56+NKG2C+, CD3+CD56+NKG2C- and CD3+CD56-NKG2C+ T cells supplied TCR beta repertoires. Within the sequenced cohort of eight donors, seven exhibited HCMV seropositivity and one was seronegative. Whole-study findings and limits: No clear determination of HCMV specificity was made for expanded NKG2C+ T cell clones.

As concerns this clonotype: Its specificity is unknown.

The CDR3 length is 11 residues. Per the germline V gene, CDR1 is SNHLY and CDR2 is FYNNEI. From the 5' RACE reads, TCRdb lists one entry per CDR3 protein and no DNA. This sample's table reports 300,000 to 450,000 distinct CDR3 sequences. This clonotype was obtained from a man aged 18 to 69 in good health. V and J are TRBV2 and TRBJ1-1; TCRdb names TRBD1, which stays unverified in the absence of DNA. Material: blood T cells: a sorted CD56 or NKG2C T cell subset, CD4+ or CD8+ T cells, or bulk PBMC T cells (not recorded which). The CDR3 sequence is CASGIDREAFF.